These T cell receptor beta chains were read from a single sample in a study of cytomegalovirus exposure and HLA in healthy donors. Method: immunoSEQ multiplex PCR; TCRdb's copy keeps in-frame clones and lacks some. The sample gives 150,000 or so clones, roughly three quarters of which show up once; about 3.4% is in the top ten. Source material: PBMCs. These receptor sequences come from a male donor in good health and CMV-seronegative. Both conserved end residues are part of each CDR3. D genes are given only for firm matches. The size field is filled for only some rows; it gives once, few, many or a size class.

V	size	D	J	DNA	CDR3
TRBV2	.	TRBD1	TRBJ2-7	TGTGCCAGCAAGGTGGACAGACAGGGCTACGAGCAGTACTTC	CASKVDRQGYEQYF
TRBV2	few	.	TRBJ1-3	TGTGCCAGCAGTATAACAGGGATGAGCTCTGGAAACACCATATATTTT	CASSITGMSSGNTIYF
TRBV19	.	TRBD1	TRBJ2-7	TGTGCCAGTAGTACTACACAGGGGGCTGGCTCCTACGAGCAGTACTTC	CASSTTQGAGSYEQYF
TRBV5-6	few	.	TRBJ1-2	TGTGCCAGCAGCTACACAGGGAACTATGGCTACACCTTC	CASSYTGNYGYTF
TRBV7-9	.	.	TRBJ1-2	TGTGCCAGCAGACCAGCGTCGGGGGAAGGAGGCTACACCTTC	CASRPASGEGGYTF
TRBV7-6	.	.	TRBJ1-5	TGTGCCAGCAGCCCACCGGACAGTCCAAATCAGCCCCAGCATTTT	CASSPPDSPNQPQHF
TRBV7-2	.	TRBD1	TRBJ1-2	TGTGCCAGCGGGACAGGTTCTCTCTATGGCTACACCTTC	CASGTGSLYGYTF
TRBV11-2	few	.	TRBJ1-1	TGTGCCAGCAGCTTAGATTCAGGGCTGACAGGAAACACTGAAGCTTTCTTT	CASSLDSGLTGNTEAFF
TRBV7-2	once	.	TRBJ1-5	TGTGCCAGCAGCTTAGCCGCCGGGCAGCCCCAGCATTTT	CASSLAAGQPQHF
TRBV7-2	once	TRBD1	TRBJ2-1	TGTGCCAGCAGCTCCCCCCACGGACAGGGGCACAATGAGCAGTTCTTC	CASSSPHGQGHNEQFF
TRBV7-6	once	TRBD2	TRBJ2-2	TGTGCCAGCAGCTTAGAGCCCGGGGGACTAGCGAACACCGGGGAGCTGTTTTTT	CASSLEPGGLANTGELFF
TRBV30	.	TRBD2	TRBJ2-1	TGTGCCTGGAGTCCTGGATGGACTAGCGGGGGTCCCTTGGAGCAGTTCTTC	CAWSPGWTSGGPLEQFF
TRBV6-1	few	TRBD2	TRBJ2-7	TGTGCCAGCAGTCGGGGACTAGCGGATTACGAGCAGTACTTC	CASSRGLADYEQYF
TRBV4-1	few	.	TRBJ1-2	TGCGCCAGCAGCGCATCCGGGAGGCCCTATATTGGCTACACCTTC	CASSASGRPYIGYTF
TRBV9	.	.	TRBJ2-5	TGTGCCAGCAGCCAGGGGGGTCAAGAGACCCAGTACTTC	CASSQGGQETQYF
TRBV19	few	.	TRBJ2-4	TGTGCCAGTAGTATAGCTGGGGGCCCAGATCTTCAGTACTTC	CASSIAGGPDLQYF
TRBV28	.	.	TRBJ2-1	TGTGCCAGCACCCCCGGTGGTGGGGGCGGTGCCGGTGAGCAGTTCTTC	CASTPGGGGGAGEQFF